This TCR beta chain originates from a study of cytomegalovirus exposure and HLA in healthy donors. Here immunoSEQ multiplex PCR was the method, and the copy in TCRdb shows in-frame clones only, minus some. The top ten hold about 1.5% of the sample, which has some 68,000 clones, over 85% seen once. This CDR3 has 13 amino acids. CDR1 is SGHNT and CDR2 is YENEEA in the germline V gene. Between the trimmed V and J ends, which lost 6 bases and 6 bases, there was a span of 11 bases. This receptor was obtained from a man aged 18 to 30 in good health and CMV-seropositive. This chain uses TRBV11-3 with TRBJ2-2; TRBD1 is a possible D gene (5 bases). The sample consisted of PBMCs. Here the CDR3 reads CASRKTASGELFF. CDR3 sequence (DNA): TGTGCCAGCAGAAAGACAGCATCCGGGGAGCTGTTTTTT.